This T cell receptor beta chain is drawn from a study of cytomegalovirus exposure and HLA in healthy donors. Study results and limitations: What a later analysis showed was that several of the most significant clusters appeared linked to common viral pathogens. TCR beta chain V- and J-gene trimming was linked, in a later analysis, to a missense variant in DCLRE1C.

For this clone: What it recognizes is unknown.

Germline V gene lookup returns CDR1 SEHNR and CDR2 FQNEAQ (reference sequence). V dropped 4 bases and J dropped 2 bases, with 8 bases sitting between them. The CDR3 extends over 13 amino acids. Nominal health characterized the donors when sampled, though unrecorded immune exposures were likely. PCR amplification relied on 60 Vbeta primers (plus 13 Jbeta primers). Here immunoSEQ multiplex PCR was the method, and the copy in TCRdb shows in-frame clones only, minus some. The table has roughly 160,000 clones, roughly 80% seen once. The sample comprised PBMCs. The J gene is TRBJ2-5, the V gene TRBV7-9; D unclear. The sequence came from a man aged 25-40 years in good health and CMV-seronegative. The CDR3 here is CASSSSGQETQYF. CDR3 coding DNA: TGTGCCAGCAGCTCTTCCGGGCAAGAGACCCAGTACTTC.